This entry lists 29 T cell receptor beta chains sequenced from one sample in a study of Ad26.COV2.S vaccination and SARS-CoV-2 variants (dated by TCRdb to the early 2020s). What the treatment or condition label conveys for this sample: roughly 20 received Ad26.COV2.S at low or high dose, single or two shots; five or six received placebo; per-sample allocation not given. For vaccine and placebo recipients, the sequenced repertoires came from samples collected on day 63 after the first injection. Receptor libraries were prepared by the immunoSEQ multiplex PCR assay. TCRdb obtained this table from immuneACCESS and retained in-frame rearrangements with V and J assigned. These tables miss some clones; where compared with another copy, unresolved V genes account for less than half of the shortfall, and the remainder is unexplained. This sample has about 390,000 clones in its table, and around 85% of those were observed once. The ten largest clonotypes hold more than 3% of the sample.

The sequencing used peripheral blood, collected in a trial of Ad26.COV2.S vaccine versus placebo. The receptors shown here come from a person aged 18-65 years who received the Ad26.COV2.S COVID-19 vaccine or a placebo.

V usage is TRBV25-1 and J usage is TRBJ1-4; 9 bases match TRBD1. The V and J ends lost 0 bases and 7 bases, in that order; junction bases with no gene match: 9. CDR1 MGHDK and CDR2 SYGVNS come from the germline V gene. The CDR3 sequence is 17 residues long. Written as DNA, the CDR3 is TGTGCCAGCAGTGAATATGACAGGGGGTGGGTAGGTGAAAAACTGTTTTTT. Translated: CASSEYDRGWVGEKLFF. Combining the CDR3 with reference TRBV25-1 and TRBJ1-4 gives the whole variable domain EADIYQTPRYLVIGTGKKITLECSQTMGHDKMYWYQQDPGMELHLIHYSYGVNSTEKGDLSSESTVSRIRTEHFPLTLESARPSHTSQYLCASSEYDRGWVGEKLFFGSGTQLSVL.

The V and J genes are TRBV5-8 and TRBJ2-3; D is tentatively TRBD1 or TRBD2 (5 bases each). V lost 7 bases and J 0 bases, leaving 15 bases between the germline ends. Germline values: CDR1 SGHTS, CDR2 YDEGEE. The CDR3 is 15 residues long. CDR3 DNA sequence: TGTGCCAGCTTGAGGGGTGTTTGGAGCACAGATACGCAGTATTTT. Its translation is CASLRGVWSTDTQYF.

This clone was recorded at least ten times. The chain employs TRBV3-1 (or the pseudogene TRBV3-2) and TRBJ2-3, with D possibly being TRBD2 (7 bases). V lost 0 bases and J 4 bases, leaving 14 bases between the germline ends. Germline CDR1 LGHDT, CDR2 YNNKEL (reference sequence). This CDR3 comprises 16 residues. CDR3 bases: TGTGCCAGCAGCCAAGACGGGTCGGGGGGCCCAGATACGCAGTATTTT. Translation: CASSQDGSGGPDTQYF.

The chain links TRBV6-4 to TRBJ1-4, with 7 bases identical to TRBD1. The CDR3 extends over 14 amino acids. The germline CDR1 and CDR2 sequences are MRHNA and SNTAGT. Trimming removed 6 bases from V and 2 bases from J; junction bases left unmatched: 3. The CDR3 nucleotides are TGTGCCAGCAGGGACAGGTCGACTAATGAAAAACTGTTTTTT. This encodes CASRDRSTNEKLFF.

CDR3: CASSQAGAGVIDEEVFF. The CDR3 bases are TGCGCCAGCAGCCAAGCCGGGGCTGGCGTGATAGATGAAGAGGTGTTTTTT. This sequence joins TRBV4-3 and TRBJ1-4; the D gene is possibly TRBD1 (5 bases). The ends were cut back, 1 base at V and 15 bases at J, with 27 bases in the middle. The germline CDR1 and CDR2 sequences are LGHNA and YSLEER. The CDR3 runs 17 residues.

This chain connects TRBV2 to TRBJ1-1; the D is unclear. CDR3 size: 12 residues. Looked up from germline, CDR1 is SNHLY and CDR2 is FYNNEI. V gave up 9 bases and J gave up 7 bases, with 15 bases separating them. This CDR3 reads CARLDPAGEAFF. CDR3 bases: TGTGCCAGACTGGACCCGGCGGGTGAAGCTTTCTTT.

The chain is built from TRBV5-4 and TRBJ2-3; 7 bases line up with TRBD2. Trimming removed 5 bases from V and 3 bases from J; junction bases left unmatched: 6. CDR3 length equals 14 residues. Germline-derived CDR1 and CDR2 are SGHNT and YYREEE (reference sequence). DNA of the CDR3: TGTGCCAGCAGTTCGGGGAGGGGTACAGATACGCAGTATTTT. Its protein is CASSSGRGTDTQYF.

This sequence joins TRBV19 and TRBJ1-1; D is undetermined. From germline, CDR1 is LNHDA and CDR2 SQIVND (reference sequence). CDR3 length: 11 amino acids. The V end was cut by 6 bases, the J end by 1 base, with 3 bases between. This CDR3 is CASRQNTEAFF. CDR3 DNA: TGTGCCAGTAGACAGAACACTGAAGCTTTCTTT.

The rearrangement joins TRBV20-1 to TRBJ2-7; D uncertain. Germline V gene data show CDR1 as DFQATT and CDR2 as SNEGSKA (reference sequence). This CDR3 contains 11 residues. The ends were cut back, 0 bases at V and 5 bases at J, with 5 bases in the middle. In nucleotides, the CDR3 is TGCAGTGCTAGAGATGAGGACGAGCAGTACTTC. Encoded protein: CSARDEDEQYF.

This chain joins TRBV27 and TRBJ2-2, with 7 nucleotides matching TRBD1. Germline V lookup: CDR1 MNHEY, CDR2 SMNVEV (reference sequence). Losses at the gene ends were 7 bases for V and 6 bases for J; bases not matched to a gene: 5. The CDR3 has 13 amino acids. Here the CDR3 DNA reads TGTGCCAGCATGACAGGGTATCCCGGGGAGCTGTTTTTT. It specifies CASMTGYPGELFF.

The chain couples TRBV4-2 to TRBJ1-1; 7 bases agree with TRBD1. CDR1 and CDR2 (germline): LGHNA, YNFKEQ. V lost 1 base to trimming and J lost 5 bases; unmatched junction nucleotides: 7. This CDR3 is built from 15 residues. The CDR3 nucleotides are TGTGCCAGCAGCCAAGGGCCCGACAGGGAAACTGAAGCTTTCTTT. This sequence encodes CASSQGPDRETEAFF.

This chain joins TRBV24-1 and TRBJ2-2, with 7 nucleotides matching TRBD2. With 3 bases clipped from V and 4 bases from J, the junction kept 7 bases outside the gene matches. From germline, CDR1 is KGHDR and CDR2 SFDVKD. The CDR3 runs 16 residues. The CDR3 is CATSDPGLEGTGELFF. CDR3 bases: TGTGCCACCAGTGATCCCGGACTAGAGGGCACCGGGGAGCTGTTTTTT.

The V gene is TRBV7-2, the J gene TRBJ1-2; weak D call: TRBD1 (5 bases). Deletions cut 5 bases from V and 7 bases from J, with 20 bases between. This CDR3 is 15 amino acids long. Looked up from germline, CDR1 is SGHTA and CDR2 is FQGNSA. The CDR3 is CASSQPGTPGFGYTF. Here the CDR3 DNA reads TGTGCCAGCAGCCAACCCGGGACGCCCGGATTTGGCTACACCTTC.

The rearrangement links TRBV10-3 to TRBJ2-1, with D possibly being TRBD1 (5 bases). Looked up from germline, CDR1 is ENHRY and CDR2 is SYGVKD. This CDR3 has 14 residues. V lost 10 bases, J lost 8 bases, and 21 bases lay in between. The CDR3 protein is CATIDSLLGYEQFF. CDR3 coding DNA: TGTGCCACGATCGACAGTCTGCTTGGGTATGAGCAGTTCTTC.

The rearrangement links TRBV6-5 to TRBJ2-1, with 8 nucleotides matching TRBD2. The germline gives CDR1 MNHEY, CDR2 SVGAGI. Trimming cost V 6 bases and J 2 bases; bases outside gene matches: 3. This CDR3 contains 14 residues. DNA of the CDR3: TGTGCCAGCAGCATTAGCGGGGCCTACAATGAGCAGTTCTTC. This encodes CASSISGAYNEQFF.

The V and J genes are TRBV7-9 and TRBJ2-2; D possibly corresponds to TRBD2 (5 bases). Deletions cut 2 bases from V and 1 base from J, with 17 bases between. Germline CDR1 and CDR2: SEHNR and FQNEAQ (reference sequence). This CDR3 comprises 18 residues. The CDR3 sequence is CASSLIHGVPKNTGELFF. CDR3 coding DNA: TGTGCCAGCAGCTTAATCCACGGGGTCCCCAAGAACACCGGGGAGCTGTTTTTT. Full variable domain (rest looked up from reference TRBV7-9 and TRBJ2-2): DTGVSQNPRHKITKRGQNVTFRCDPISEHNRLYWYRQTLGQGPEFLTYFQNEAQLEKSRLLSDRFSAERPKGSFSTLEIQRTEQGDSAMYLCASSLIHGVPKNTGELFFGEGSRLTVL.

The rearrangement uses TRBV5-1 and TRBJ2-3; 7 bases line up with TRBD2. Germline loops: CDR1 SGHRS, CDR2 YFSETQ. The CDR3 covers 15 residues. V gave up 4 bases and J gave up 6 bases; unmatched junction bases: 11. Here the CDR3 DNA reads TGCGCCAGCAGCGCGGGGGACCTTCGGGCGGATACGCAGTATTTT. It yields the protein CASSAGDLRADTQYF.

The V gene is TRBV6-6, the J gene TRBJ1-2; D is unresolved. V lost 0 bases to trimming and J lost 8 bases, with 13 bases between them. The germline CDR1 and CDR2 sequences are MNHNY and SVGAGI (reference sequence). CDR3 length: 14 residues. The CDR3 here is CASSYSTGECGYTF. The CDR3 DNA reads TGTGCCAGCAGTTACTCCACTGGGGAGTGCGGCTACACCTTC.

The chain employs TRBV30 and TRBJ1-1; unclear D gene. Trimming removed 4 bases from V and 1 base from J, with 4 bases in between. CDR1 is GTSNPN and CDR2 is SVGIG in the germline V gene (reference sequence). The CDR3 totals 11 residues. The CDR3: CAWTRNTEAFF. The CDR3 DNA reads TGTGCCTGGACCAGGAACACTGAAGCTTTCTTT.

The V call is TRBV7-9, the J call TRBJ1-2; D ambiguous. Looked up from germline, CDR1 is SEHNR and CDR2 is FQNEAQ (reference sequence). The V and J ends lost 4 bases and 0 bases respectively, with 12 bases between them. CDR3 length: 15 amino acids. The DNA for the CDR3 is TGTGCCAGCAGCTCGGGGATCCGAGCTAACTATGGCTACACCTTC. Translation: CASSSGIRANYGYTF. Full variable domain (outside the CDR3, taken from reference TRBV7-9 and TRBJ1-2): DTGVSQNPRHKITKRGQNVTFRCDPISEHNRLYWYRQTLGQGPEFLTYFQNEAQLEKSRLLSDRFSAERPKGSFSTLEIQRTEQGDSAMYLCASSSGIRANYGYTFGSGTRLTVV.

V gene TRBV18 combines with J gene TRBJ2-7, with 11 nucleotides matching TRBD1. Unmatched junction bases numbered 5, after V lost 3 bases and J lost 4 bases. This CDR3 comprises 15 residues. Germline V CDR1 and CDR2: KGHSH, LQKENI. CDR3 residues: CASSPSGTGGYEQYF. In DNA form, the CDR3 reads TGTGCCAGCTCACCGTCCGGGACAGGGGGTTACGAGCAGTACTTC.

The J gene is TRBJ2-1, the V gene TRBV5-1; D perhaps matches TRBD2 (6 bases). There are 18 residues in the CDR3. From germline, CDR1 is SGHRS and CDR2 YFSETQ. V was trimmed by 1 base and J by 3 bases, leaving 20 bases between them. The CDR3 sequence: CASSLLGMETEGYNEQFF. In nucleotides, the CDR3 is TGCGCCAGCAGCTTGTTGGGTATGGAGACGGAGGGCTACAATGAGCAGTTCTTC.

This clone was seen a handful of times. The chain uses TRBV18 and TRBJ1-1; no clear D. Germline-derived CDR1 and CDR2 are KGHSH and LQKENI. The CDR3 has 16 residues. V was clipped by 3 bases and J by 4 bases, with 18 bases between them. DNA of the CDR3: TGTGCCAGCTCACCCACCAAACTCCGGGGAGTCACTGAAGCTTTCTTT. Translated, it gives CASSPTKLRGVTEAFF.

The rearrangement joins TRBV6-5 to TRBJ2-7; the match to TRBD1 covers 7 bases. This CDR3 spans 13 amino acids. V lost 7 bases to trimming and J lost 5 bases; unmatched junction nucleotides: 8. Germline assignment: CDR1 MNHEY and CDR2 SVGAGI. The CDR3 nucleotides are TGTGCCAGCACTAGGGGGCAGTGGGACGAGCAGTACTTC. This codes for CASTRGQWDEQYF.

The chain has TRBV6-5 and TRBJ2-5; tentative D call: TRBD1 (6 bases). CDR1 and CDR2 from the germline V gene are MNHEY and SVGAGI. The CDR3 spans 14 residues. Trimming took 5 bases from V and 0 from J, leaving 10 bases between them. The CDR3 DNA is TGTGCCAGCAGTCAGGGACACTACCAAGAGACCCAGTACTTC. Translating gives CASSQGHYQETQYF.

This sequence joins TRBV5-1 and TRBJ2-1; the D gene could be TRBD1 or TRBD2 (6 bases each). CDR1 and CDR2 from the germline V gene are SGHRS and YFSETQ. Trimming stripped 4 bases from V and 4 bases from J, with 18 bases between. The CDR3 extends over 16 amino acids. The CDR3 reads CASSPGTPGAYNEQFF. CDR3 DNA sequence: TGCGCCAGCAGCCCCGGAACGCCGGGGGCTTACAATGAGCAGTTCTTC. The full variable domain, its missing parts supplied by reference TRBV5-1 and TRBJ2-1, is KAGVTQTPRYLIKTRGQQVTLSCSPISGHRSVSWYQQTPGQGLQFLFEYFSETQRNKGNFPGRFSGRQFSNSRSEMNVSTLELGDSALYLCASSPGTPGAYNEQFFGPGTRLTVL.

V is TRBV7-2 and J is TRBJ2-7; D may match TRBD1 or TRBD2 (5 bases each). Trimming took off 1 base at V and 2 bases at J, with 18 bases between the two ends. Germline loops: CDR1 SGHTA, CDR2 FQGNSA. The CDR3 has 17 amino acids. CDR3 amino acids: CASSLGGWGSRTYEQYF. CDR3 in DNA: TGTGCCAGCAGCTTAGGGGGGTGGGGAAGCCGAACCTACGAGCAGTACTTC.

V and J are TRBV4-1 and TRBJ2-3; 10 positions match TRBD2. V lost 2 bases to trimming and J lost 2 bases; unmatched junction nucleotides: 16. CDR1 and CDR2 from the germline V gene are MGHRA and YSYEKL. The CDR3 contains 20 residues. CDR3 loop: CASSQRLGPGTSASTDTQYF. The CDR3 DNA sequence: TGCGCCAGCAGCCAACGGTTGGGGCCCGGGACTAGCGCTTCCACAGATACGCAGTATTTT.

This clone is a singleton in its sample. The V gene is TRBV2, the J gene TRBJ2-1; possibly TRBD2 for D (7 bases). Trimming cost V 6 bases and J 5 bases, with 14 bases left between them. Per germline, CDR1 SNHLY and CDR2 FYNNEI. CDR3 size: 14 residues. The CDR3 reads CASRGGAPDNEQFF. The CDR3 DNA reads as TGTGCCAGCAGAGGGGGGGCCCCTGACAATGAGCAGTTCTTC.